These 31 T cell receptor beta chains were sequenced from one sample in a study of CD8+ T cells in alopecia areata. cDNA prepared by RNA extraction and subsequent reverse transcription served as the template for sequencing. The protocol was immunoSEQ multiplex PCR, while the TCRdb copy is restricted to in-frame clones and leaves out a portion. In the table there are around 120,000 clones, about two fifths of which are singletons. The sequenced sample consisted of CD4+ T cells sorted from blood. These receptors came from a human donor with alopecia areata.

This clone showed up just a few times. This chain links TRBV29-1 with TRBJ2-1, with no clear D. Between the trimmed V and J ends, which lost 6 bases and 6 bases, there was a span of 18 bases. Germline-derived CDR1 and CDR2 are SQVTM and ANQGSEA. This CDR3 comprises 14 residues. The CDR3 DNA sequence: TGCAGCGTCGCAGGCCTTCTGATTACCAATGAGCAGTTCTTC. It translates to CSVAGLLITNEQFF.

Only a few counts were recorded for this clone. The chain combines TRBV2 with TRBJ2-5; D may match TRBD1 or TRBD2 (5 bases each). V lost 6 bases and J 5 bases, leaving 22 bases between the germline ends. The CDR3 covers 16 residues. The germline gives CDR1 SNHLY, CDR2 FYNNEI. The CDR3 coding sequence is TGTGCCAGCAGGGAGAGATACGGGACCCGCGCTGAGACCCAGTACTTC. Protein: CASRERYGTRAETQYF.

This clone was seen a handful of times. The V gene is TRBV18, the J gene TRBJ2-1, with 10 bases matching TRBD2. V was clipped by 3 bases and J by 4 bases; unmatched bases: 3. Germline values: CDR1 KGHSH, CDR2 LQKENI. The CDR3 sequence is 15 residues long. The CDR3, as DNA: TGTGCCAGCTCACCGAGCGGGGGGGTATACAATGAGCAGTTCTTC. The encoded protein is CASSPSGGVYNEQFF. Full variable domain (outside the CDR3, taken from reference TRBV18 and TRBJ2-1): NAGVMQNPRHLVRRRGQEARLRCSPMKGHSHVYWYRQLPEEGLKFMVYLQKENIIDESGMPKERFSAEFPKEGPSILRIQQVVRGDSAAYFCASSPSGGVYNEQFFGPGTRLTVL.

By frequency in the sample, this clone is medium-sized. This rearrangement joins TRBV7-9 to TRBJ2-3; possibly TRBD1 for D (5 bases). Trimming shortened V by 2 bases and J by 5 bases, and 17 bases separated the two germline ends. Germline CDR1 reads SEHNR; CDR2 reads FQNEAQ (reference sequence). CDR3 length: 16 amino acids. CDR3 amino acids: CASSLQTARLRDTQYF. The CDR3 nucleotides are TGTGCCAGCAGCTTACAGACAGCGAGGCTACGAGATACGCAGTATTTT.

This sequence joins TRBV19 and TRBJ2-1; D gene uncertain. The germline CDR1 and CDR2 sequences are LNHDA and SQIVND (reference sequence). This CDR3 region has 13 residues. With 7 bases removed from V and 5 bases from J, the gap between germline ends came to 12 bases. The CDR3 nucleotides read TGTGCCAGTAACAATAGGGTCCACAATGAGCAGTTCTTC. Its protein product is CASNNRVHNEQFF.

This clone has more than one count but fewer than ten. This chain's CDR3 is CASSPHTRETQYF. The CDR3 nucleotides read TGTGCCAGCAGCCCCCACACACGCGAGACCCAGTACTTC. V and J are TRBV7-2 and TRBJ2-5; D remains ambiguous. The CDR3 is made up of 13 amino acids. The V gene's germline CDR1 is SGHTA and CDR2 FQGNSA. The V and J ends lost 5 bases and 5 bases respectively, with 12 bases between them.

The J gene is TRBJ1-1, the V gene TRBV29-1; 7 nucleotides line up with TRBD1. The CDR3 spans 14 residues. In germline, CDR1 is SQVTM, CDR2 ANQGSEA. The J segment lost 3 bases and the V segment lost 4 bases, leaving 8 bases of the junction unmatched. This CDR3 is CSVVLTGRDTEAFF. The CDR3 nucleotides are TGCAGCGTTGTTTTGACAGGGAGGGACACTGAAGCTTTCTTT.

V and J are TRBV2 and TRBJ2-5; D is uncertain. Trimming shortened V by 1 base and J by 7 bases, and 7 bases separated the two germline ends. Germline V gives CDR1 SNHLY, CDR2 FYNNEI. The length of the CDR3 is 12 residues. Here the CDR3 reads CASSEEGLTQYF. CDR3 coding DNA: TGTGCCAGCAGTGAAGAAGGGCTGACCCAGTACTTC. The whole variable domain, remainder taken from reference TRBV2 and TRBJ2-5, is EPEVTQTPSHQVTQMGQEVILRCVPISNHLYFYWYRQILGQKVEFLVSFYNNEISEKSEIFDDQFSVERPDGSNFTLKIRSTKLEDSAMYFCASSEEGLTQYFGPGTRLLVL.

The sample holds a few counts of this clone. The CDR3 loop is CASSLAPGRGTDTQYF. The CDR3 region has the DNA TGCGCCAGCAGCTTGGCCCCGGGCCGCGGCACAGATACGCAGTATTTT. The V call is TRBV5-1, the J call TRBJ2-3; D remains unclear. This CDR3 contains 16 residues. V was shortened by 0 bases and J by 1 base, with 12 bases between the two germline ends. Germline CDR1 reads SGHRS; CDR2 reads YFSETQ.

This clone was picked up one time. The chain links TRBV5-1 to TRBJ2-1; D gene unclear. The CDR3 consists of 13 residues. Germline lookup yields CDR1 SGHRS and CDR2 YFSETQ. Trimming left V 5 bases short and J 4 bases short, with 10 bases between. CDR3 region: CASSSGDYNEQFF. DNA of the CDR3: TGCGCCAGCAGTTCGGGCGATTACAATGAGCAGTTCTTC.

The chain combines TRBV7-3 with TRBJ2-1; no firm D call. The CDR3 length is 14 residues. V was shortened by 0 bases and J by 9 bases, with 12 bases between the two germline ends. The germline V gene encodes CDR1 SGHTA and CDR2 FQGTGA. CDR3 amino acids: CASSLTTLSREQFF. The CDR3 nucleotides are TGTGCCAGCAGCTTAACAACCTTGTCCCGTGAGCAGTTCTTC.

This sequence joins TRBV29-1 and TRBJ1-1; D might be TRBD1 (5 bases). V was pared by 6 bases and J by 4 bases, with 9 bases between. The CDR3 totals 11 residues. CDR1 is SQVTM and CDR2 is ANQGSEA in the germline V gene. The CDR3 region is CSVQGLTEAFF. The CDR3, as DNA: TGCAGCGTGCAGGGCCTCACTGAAGCTTTCTTT.

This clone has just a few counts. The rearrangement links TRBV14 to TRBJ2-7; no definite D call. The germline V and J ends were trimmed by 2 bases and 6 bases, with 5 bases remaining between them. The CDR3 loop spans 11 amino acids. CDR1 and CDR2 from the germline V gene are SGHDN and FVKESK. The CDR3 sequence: CASSQSREQYF. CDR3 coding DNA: TGTGCCAGCAGCCAATCCCGCGAGCAGTACTTC.

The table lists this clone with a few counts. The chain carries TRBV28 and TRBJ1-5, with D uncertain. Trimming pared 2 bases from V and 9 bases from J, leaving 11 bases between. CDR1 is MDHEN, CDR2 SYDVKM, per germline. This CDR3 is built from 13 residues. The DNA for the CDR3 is TGTGCCAGCAGTTTACCCGATAAACGGCCCCAGCATTTT. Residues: CASSLPDKRPQHF.

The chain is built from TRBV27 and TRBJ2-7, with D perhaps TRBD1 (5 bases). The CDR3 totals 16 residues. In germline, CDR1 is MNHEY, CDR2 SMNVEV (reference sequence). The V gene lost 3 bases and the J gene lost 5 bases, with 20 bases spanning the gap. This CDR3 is CASSFQGIVAPHEQYF. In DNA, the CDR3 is TGTGCCAGCAGTTTTCAGGGAATCGTCGCGCCCCACGAGCAGTACTTC.

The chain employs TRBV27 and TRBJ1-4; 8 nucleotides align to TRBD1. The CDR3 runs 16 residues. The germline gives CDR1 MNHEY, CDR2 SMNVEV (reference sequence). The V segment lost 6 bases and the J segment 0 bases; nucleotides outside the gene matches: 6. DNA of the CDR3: TGTGCCAGCAGCCGTCAGGGGGCCGCAACTAATGAAAAACTGTTTTTT. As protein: CASSRQGAATNEKLFF.

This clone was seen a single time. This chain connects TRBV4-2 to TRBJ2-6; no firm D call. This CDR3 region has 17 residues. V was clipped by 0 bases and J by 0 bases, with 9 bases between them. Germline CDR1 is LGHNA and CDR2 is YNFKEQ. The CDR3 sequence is CASSQDYSSSGANVLTF. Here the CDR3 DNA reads TGTGCCAGCAGCCAAGATTACTCCAGCTCTGGGGCCAACGTCCTGACTTTC.

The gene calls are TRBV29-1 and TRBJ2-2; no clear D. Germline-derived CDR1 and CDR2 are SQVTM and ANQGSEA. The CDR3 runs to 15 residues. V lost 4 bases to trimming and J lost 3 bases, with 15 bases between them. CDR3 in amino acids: CSVAPSWGYTGELFF. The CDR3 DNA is TGCAGCGTTGCCCCAAGTTGGGGATACACCGGGGAGCTGTTTTTT.

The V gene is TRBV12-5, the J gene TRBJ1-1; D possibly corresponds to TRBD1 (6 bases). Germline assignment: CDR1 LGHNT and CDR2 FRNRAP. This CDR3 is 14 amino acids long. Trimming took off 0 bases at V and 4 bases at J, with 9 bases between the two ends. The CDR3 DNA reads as TGTGCTAGTGGTTTGGTACTAGGGGGCACTGAAGCTTTCTTT. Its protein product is CASGLVLGGTEAFF.

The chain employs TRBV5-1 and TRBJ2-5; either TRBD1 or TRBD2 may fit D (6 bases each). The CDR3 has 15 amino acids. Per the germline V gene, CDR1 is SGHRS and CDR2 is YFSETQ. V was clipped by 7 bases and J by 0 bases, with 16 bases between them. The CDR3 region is CASGPGATDQETQYF. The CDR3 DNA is TGCGCCAGCGGACCGGGGGCCACTGACCAAGAGACCCAGTACTTC.

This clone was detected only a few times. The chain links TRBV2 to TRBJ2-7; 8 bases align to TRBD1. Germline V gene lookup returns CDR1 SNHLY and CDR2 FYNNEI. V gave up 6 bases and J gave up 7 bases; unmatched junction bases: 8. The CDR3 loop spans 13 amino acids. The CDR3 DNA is TGTGCCAGCAGGCGGACAGGGTTTGAGGAGCAGTACTTC. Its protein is CASRRTGFEEQYF.

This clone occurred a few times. This CDR3 is CSGRTGELFF. DNA for the CDR3: TGCAGCGGTCGCACCGGGGAGCTGTTTTTT. The chain employs TRBV29-1 and TRBJ2-2; D unclear. V lost 7 bases to trimming and J lost 4 bases, with 4 bases between them. The length of the CDR3 is 10 residues. Per germline, CDR1 SQVTM and CDR2 ANQGSEA.

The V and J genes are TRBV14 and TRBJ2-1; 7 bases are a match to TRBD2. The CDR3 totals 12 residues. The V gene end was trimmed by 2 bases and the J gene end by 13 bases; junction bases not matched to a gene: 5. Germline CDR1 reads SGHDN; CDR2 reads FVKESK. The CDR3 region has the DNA TGTGCCAGCAGCCAACAAGGACTAGTCCAGTTCTTC. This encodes CASSQQGLVQFF.

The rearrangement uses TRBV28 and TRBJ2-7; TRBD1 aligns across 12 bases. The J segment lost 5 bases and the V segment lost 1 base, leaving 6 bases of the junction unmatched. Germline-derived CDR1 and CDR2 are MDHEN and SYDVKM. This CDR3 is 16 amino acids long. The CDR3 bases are TGTGCCAGCAGTTTATTGGTCGGGACAGGGGGCCACGAGCAGTACTTC. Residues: CASSLLVGTGGHEQYF.

CDR3 sequence: CSVAGTLNNEQFF. The CDR3 DNA sequence: TGCAGCGTGGCCGGGACACTGAACAATGAGCAGTTCTTC. The V gene is TRBV29-1, the J gene TRBJ2-1; possibly TRBD1 for D (6 bases). Trimming took off 6 bases at V and 5 bases at J, with 14 bases between the two ends. The CDR3 is 13 amino acids. From germline, CDR1 is SQVTM and CDR2 ANQGSEA.

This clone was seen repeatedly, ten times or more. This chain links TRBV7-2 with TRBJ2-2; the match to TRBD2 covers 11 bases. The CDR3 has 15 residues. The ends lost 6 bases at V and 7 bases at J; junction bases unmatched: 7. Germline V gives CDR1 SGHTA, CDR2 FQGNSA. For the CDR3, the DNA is TGTGCCAGCAGGATTAGCGGGAGGGCCGTCGGGGAGCTGTTTTTT. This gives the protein CASRISGRAVGELFF.

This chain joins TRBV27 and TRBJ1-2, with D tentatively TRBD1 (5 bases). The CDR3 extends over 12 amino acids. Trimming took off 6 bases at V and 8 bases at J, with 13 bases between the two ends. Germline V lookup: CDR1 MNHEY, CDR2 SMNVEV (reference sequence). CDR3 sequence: CASSPTGGGYTF. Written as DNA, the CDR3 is TGTGCCAGCAGCCCCACTGGGGGGGGCTACACCTTC.

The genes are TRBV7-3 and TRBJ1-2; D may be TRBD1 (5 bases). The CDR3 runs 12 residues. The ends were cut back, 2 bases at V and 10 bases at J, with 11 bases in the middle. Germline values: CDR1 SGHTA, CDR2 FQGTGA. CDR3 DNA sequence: TGTGCCAGCAGCTTACTGCGCAGGGACTACACCTTC. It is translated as CASSLLRRDYTF.

This chain's CDR3 is CASSQDSYNEQFF. In nucleotides, the CDR3 is TGTGCCAGCAGCCAAGATTCCTACAATGAGCAGTTCTTC. This chain links TRBV6-6 with TRBJ2-1; unclear D gene. The length of the CDR3 is 13 residues. Trimming cost V 6 bases and J 1 base, with 7 bases left between them. From germline, CDR1 is MNHNY and CDR2 SVGAGI (reference sequence).

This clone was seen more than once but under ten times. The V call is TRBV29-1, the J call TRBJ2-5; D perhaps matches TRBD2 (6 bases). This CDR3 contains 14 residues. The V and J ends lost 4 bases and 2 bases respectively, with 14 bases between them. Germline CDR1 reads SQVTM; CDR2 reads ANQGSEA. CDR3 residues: CSVVRPGRQETQYF. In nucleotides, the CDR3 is TGCAGCGTTGTTCGTCCGGGGAGGCAAGAGACCCAGTACTTC.

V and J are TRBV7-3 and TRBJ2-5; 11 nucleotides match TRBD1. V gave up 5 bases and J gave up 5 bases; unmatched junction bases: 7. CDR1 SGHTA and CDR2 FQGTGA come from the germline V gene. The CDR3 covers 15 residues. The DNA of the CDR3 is TGTGCCAGCAGCCCCGGACAGGGGGCTTCGGAGACCCAGTACTTC. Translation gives CASSPGQGASETQYF.